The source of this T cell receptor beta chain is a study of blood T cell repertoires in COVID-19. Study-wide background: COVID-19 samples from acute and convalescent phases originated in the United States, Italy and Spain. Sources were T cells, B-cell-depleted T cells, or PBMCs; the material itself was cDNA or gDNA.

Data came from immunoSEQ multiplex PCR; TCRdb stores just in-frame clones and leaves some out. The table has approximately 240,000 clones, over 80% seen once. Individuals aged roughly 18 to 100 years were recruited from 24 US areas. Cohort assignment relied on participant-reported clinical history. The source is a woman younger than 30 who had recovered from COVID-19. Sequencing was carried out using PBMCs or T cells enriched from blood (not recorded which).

The CDR3: CAISEGRTGGGGEQYF. The CDR3 DNA follows: TGTGCCATCAGTGAGGGACGCACAGGGGGCGGAGGAGAGCAGTACTTC. This chain connects TRBV10-3 to TRBJ2-7, with TRBD1 matching 9 bases. Germline V CDR1 and CDR2: ENHRY, SYGVKD. Trimming cost V 2 bases and J 7 bases; bases outside gene matches: 12. The CDR3 consists of 16 residues.